This T cell receptor beta chain was captured in a study of tumor and adjacent non-tumor tissue in lung cancer. Study as a whole: There were about twelve adenocarcinoma, a couple of squamous cell carcinoma and 1 small cell lung cancer cases. Millions of productive TCRbeta reads were obtained per sample on average. The study's findings and limits: Tumor tissue had significantly higher TCR diversity than normal lung. Tumor repertoires had a smaller top 100 clone share than normal lung.

About this clonotype itself: Antigen: not known.

No cell sorting was done before RNA was extracted from the tissue. The library came from three nested PCR rounds adapted from ARM-PCR protocols. TCRdb re-derived calls from the multiplex PCR reads in MiXCR, one entry per CDR3 protein. The sample holds approximately 120,000 distinct CDR3 sequences, more than 70% seen once. The CDR3 sequence is 15 residues long. Germline V gene data show CDR1 as SGHAT and CDR2 as FQNNGV. The J segment lost 10 bases and the V segment lost 5 bases, leaving 8 bases of the junction unmatched. The sequencing sample was made of lung tumor tissue. This clonotype was obtained from a woman aged 55-70 years with non-small cell lung cancer. The chain joins TRBV11-2 to TRBJ2-2; 12 bases are shared with TRBD1. CDR3 region: CASSRDRGHIEELFF. The CDR3, as DNA: TGTGCCAGCAGCCGGGACAGGGGGCACATCGAGGAGCTGTTTTTT.